This T cell receptor beta chain came from a study of multiple sclerosis patients with progressive multifocal leukoencephalopathy. General study results and limits: TRBV and TRBJ usage showed no common pattern when PML developed.

A remark on this clone: The antigen remains undetermined.

TCRdb keeps only in-frame clones here, not all; method: immunoSEQ multiplex PCR. The sample includes roughly 30,000 clones, roughly 87% of them seen just once. Germline V lookup: CDR1 LNHDA, CDR2 SQIVND (reference sequence). V trimming: 8 bases; J trimming: 5 bases; junction bases outside the gene matches: 10. The CDR3 is 15 amino acids. Time point: time of PML onset. PML was diagnosed clinically and by MRI, then confirmed by JC virus DNA in cerebrospinal fluid. Sequencing used PBMCs, obtained from a patient treated with natalizumab. The sequence was obtained from a woman between 40 and 55 years old with progressive multifocal leukoencephalopathy. The chain recombines TRBV19 with TRBJ1-4; 8 bases map to TRBD1. The CDR3 reads CASQPGTGPNEKLFF. The DNA for the CDR3 is TGTGCCAGTCAACCTGGGACAGGCCCGAATGAAAAACTGTTTTTT.